The subject of this entry is one T cell receptor (beta chain). It has no known antigen specificity. Base qualities are not provided; no much larger clone lies one nucleotide away. The record originates from a study of blood T cell repertoires in COVID-19 (dated by TCRdb to 2019 to 2021). Context from the whole study: Collaborator samples came from the United States, Italy and Spain and covered acute and convalescent phases of COVID-19. The prospective study material was composed of cDNA or gDNA derived from T cells, B-cell-depleted T cells, or PBMCs. Subjects who had been exposed to COVID-19, were actively infected with it, or had recovered from it provided the deeply sampled blood TCRbeta repertoires that made up the dataset. The repertoires were released in a freely available public database meant as a resource for research on the immune response to SARS-CoV-2. The samples were drawn from the first 160 participants of the ongoing ImmuneRACE study and from over 950 subjects provided by 6 global collaborators. Nearly every sample came with metadata listing a de-identified subject ID, COVID-19 status, age in years and sex. Where available, HLA class I and class II types were obtained from metadata supplied by the sample provider rather than from assay-based typing.

In Seattle, one collaborating source enrolled patients while the infection was active and tracked those patients longitudinally over the course of disease. Whole blood was collected in K2EDTA tubes by collaborating institutions according to the institutions' own protocols. Collaborator samples were shipped for TCRbeta analysis as frozen whole blood, isolated PBMCs, or DNA extracted from either sample type. From its cysteine to its phenylalanine, the CDR3 spans 18 amino acids. The entry retains the CDR3 DNA only, 54 bases that are in frame from base 1. For CDR1 and CDR2, the germline V gene lists MGHRA and YSYEKL. The V end loses 4 bases and the J end loses 3 bases, and a stretch of 25 bases separates them. What the authors observed across the whole study: Clinical and demographic metadata were provided uncurated, with the amount varying by source and participant.

TCRbeta CDR3 regions were amplified from genomic DNA by means of the immunoSEQ Assay, a bias-controlled multiplex PCR. The authors processed their data as follows. The number of nucleated cells in each sample was estimated from the amplification of reference gene primers within the assay. Sequence reads were collapsed and filtered to measure the absolute abundance of every unique TCRbeta CDR3 rearrangement. For each sample, productive Simpson clonality was calculated by taking the square root of Simpson's diversity index across productive rearrangements. TCRdb re-hosts the immuneACCESS table, in-frame sequences only. Its copies lack some clones; in the studies checked, an unresolved V gene accounts for under half of them, and the cause for the rest is not known. V, J and clone size are those of that table, while D and trimming were read from the DNA. Counted in this sample were about 220,000 clones; roughly 80% of them appeared once. 5.2% of the sample goes to the ten largest clones.

The sample was peripheral blood. The V and J genes are TRBV4-1 and TRBJ2-7; the D gene is perhaps TRBD2, from 6 matching bases. The source of this sequence is a woman aged 70-85 years with COVID-19, enrolled during active disease. DNA sequence: TGCGCCAGCAGCCTGAGGGGAGTAGTTAGTCCGGGAGACTACGAGCAGTACTTC. Its translation is CASSLRGVVSPGDYEQYF.